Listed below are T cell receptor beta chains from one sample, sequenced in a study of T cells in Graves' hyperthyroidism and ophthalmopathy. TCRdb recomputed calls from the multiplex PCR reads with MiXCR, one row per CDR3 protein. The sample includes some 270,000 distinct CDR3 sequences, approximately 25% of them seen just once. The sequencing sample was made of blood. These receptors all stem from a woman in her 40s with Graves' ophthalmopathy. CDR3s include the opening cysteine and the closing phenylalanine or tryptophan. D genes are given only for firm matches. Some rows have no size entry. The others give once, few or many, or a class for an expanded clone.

TGTGCCAGCAGCTTATCATCATCCGCCATTGATGAGCAGTTCTTC CASSLSSSAIDEQFF TRBJ2-1 . TRBV7-9 many
TGCAGTGCTAGAGTGGGACAGGGGGCCCACGAGCAGTACTTC CSARVGQGAHEQYF TRBJ2-7 TRBD1 TRBV20-1 many
TGCAGCGTCGGGCTGCGGGAGGGCCGAGGGGAGACCCAGTACTTC CSVGLREGRGETQYF TRBJ2-5 TRBD2 TRBV29-1 few
TGTGCCAGCAGTTCCTTCCTATGGCGGGTTGGGGTCGACGGCTACACCTTC CASSSFLWRVGVDGYTF TRBJ1-2 . TRBV28 many
TGCAGTGCTAAGGCCGGAGGGCAGCCCCAGCATTTT CSAKAGGQPQHF TRBJ1-5 . TRBV20-1 .
TGCGCCAGCAGCCAAGCACAGGGGAGTGGAGAGACCCAGTACTTC CASSQAQGSGETQYF TRBJ2-5 TRBD1 TRBV4-1 .
TGTGCCAGTAGTATAGTCGGCAGCACCGGGGAGCTGTTTTTT CASSIVGSTGELFF TRBJ2-2 . TRBV19 many
TGTGCCTGGAGTGGCCCTAGCTGGTACGAGCAGTACTTC CAWSGPSWYEQYF TRBJ2-7 . TRBV30 .
TGTGCCAGCAGTCGGGACAGGGGAAAAGAGACCCAGTACTTC CASSRDRGKETQYF TRBJ2-5 TRBD1 TRBV2 many
TGCGCCAGCAGCCAAGTTAACCTAATGGACTATAGCAATCAGCCCCAGCATTTT CASSQVNLMDYSNQPQHF TRBJ1-5 . TRBV4-1 many
TGTGCCAGCAGCCAGGCCGGGACTTCGAACACTGAAGCTTTCTTT CASSQAGTSNTEAFF TRBJ1-1 . TRBV14 many
TGTGCCAGCAGCCCTGGAGGGCCGGGTAGCAATCAGCCCCAGCATTTT CASSPGGPGSNQPQHF TRBJ1-5 . TRBV11-2 many
TGTGCCAGCTCACTCAAACCTCCGGGACAGGGGCCCTACGAGCAGTACTTC CASSLKPPGQGPYEQYF TRBJ2-7 TRBD1 TRBV18 .
TGTGCCATCAGGGGGACAGGGGGCAATCAGCCCCAGCATTTT CAIRGTGGNQPQHF TRBJ1-5 TRBD1 TRBV10-3 many
TGTGCCAGTAGTTGGACAGGGGAAGCTTTCTTT CASSWTGEAFF TRBJ1-1 TRBD1 TRBV19 many
TGTGCCAGCAGCTTAGACCCGGGACAGGCGAACACCGGGGAGCTGTTTTTT CASSLDPGQANTGELFF TRBJ2-2 TRBD1 TRBV11-2 many
TGTGCCAGCAGGCCCGGGACAGGGCTCTATGGCTACACCTTC CASRPGTGLYGYTF TRBJ1-2 TRBD1 TRBV6-1 many
TGTGCCAGCAGCCTATCCACAGGGGGCGGCAATCAGCCCCAGCATTTT CASSLSTGGGNQPQHF TRBJ1-5 TRBD1 TRBV3-1 many
TGTGCCAGCAGTCCCCCGGGATCGTACGAGCAGTACTTC CASSPPGSYEQYF TRBJ2-7 . TRBV6-5 many
TGTGCCAGCAGCGGGAGACAGGGCCCTGGGGCCAACGTCCTGACTTTC CASSGRQGPGANVLTF TRBJ2-6 TRBD1 TRBV3-1 many
TGTGCTTCGAGGGTGCAGTTCTATGGCTACACCTTC CASRVQFYGYTF TRBJ1-2 . TRBV30 .
TGTGCCAGCAGTTTCTCCACCTCCGGGACTAGCGATGGGGAGACCCAGTACTTC CASSFSTSGTSDGETQYF TRBJ2-5 TRBD2 TRBV28 .
TGTGCCATCACGGGGACAGGGGTCACCGGGGAGCTGTTTTTT CAITGTGVTGELFF TRBJ2-2 TRBD1 TRBV6-5 many
TGTGCCAGCAGTAACACGGACAGATGCAATCAGCCCCAGCATTTT CASSNTDRCNQPQHF TRBJ1-5 . TRBV28 many
TGTGCCAGCAGTGAAGAGCGGGCGTACCAAGAGACCCAGTACTTC CASSEERAYQETQYF TRBJ2-5 . TRBV2 many
TGTGCCAGCAGAAAGACAGATAATTCACCCCTCCACTTT CASRKTDNSPLHF TRBJ1-6 . TRBV27 many